Listed here are 19 T cell receptor beta chains from one sample, sequenced in a study of blood T cell repertoires in COVID-19. Data came from immunoSEQ multiplex PCR; TCRdb stores just in-frame clones and leaves some out. The data hold about 140,000 clones, with 70% to 90% observed a single time. The source material was peripheral blood. The receptors derive from a man aged 50 to 59 with acute or convalescent COVID-19.

This chain uses TRBV5-1 with TRBJ2-7, with 9 positions matching TRBD1. Per the germline V gene, CDR1 is SGHRS and CDR2 is YFSETQ. The CDR3 runs to 14 residues. V trimming: 2 bases; J trimming: 6 bases; junction bases outside the gene matches: 6. Here the CDR3 reads CASSLPTGGREQYF. CDR3 sequence (DNA): TGCGCCAGCAGCTTACCGACAGGGGGACGCGAGCAGTACTTC.

This clone was observed a single time. This chain uses TRBV2 with TRBJ2-7; tentative D call: TRBD1 (5 bases). From germline, CDR1 is SNHLY and CDR2 FYNNEI. Trimming shortened V by 8 bases and J by 3 bases, and 8 bases separated the two germline ends. CDR3 length equals 11 residues. CDR3 protein: CASGRDYEQYF. CDR3 nucleotides: TGTGCCAGCGGCAGGGACTACGAGCAGTACTTC.

About this clone itself: Distinct nucleotide sequences in the sample also encode this CDR3. This chain uses TRBV5-1 with TRBJ1-2; 9 nucleotides line up with TRBD1. Germline assignment: CDR1 SGHRS and CDR2 YFSETQ. The CDR3 is 15 residues long. V shed 4 bases, J shed 5 bases, and the junction held 9 bases outside the gene matches. As DNA, the CDR3 is TGCGCCAGCAGCACCACAACAGGGGGCGAATATGGCTACACCTTC. This translates into CASSTTTGGEYGYTF. Full variable domain (remainder filled in from reference TRBV5-1 and TRBJ1-2): KAGVTQTPRYLIKTRGQQVTLSCSPISGHRSVSWYQQTPGQGLQFLFEYFSETQRNKGNFPGRFSGRQFSNSRSEMNVSTLELGDSALYLCASSTTTGGEYGYTFGSGTRLTVV.

The chain combines TRBV4-1 with TRBJ1-4; D gene uncertain. The germline CDR1 and CDR2 sequences are MGHRA and YSYEKL. V dropped 1 base and J dropped 4 bases, with 16 bases sitting between them. The CDR3 sequence is 17 residues long. The CDR3 sequence: CASSQAPYLGNNEKLFF. In DNA, the CDR3 is TGCGCCAGCAGCCAAGCCCCATACTTGGGCAATAATGAAAAACTGTTTTTT.

The chain is built from TRBV18 and TRBJ2-7; 10 bases map to TRBD1. Losses at the gene ends were 2 bases for V and 3 bases for J; bases not matched to a gene: 4. CDR3 length: 15 residues. Germline assignment: CDR1 KGHSH and CDR2 LQKENI. This CDR3 is CASSPARDRGYEQYF. DNA of the CDR3: TGTGCCAGCTCACCAGCCCGGGACAGGGGCTACGAGCAGTACTTC.

The chain recombines TRBV3-1 (or the pseudogene TRBV3-2) with TRBJ1-2, with D uncertain. There are 14 residues in the CDR3. From germline, CDR1 is LGHDT and CDR2 YNNKEL (reference sequence). With 0 bases removed from V and 2 bases from J, the gap between germline ends came to 7 bases. Here the CDR3 reads CASSQDHSNYGYTF. The CDR3 nucleotides are TGTGCCAGCAGCCAAGATCACAGCAACTATGGCTACACCTTC.

The chain couples TRBV19 to TRBJ1-4; D is ambiguous. The CDR3 loop spans 14 amino acids. Germline assignment: CDR1 LNHDA and CDR2 SQIVND (reference sequence). V was clipped by 6 bases and J by 8 bases, with 16 bases between them. The CDR3 spells CASSQHSPYEKLFF. The CDR3 DNA follows: TGTGCCAGTAGCCAACATAGCCCCTACGAAAAACTGTTTTTT.

This sequence joins TRBV6-5 and TRBJ2-7, with TRBD2 as a possible D gene (6 bases). Trimming pared 5 bases from V and 1 base from J, leaving 15 bases between. The CDR3 sequence is 15 residues long. In germline, CDR1 is MNHEY, CDR2 SVGAGI. CDR3 loop: CASSPLGGVSYEQYF. Written as DNA, the CDR3 is TGTGCCAGCAGTCCTCTCGGGGGAGTATCCTACGAGCAGTACTTC.

The rearrangement joins TRBV5-1 to TRBJ2-5, with 11 nucleotides matching TRBD2. This CDR3 has 17 amino acids. Germline V gene sequence: CDR1 SGHRS, CDR2 YFSETQ. V was clipped by 2 bases and J by 4 bases; unmatched bases: 10. CDR3: CASSFSGRAATLETQYF. The DNA of the CDR3 is TGCGCCAGCAGCTTTAGCGGGAGGGCCGCGACTTTAGAGACCCAGTACTTC.

The genes are TRBV9 and TRBJ1-1; D might be TRBD1 (5 bases). The CDR3 runs to 16 residues. Germline CDR1 reads SGDLS; CDR2 reads YYNGEE. V lost 0 bases to trimming and J lost 0 bases, with 12 bases between them. CDR3 nucleotide sequence: TGTGCCAGCAGCGTAGGGCAGGGAATAATGAACACTGAAGCTTTCTTT. Protein product: CASSVGQGIMNTEAFF.

The V call is TRBV7-9, the J call TRBJ1-1; TRBD1 is a possible D gene (5 bases). Trimming left V 5 bases short and J 5 bases short, with 18 bases between. Germline CDR1 SEHNR, CDR2 FQNEAQ (reference sequence). This CDR3 is 15 amino acids long. The CDR3 here is CASSTGYGSGTEAFF. The CDR3 region has the DNA TGTGCCAGCAGCACCGGCTATGGGTCAGGGACTGAAGCTTTCTTT.

This chain uses TRBV29-1 with TRBJ1-2; 9 bases line up with TRBD1. The CDR3 sequence is 14 residues long. Trimming removed 7 bases from V and 4 bases from J; junction bases left unmatched: 10. The germline V gene has CDR1 SQVTM and CDR2 ANQGSEA. CDR3 DNA: TGCAGCGGCCTCTGGACAGGGGTAGCCTATGGCTACACCTTC. Translating it yields CSGLWTGVAYGYTF.

A single count supports this clone. The chain carries TRBV7-6 and TRBJ2-1, with 7 bases aligning to TRBD1. After removal of 1 base from V and 15 bases from J, the junction contained 15 bases not matched to a gene. The CDR3 extends over 15 amino acids. In germline, CDR1 is SGHVS, CDR2 FNYEAQ. The CDR3 nucleotides are TGTGCCAGCAGCTTAGGATCCGGGACAGCCCAGTCCCTGTTCTTC. This gives the protein CASSLGSGTAQSLFF.

This chain connects TRBV19 to TRBJ1-2; TRBD1 might be the D (5 bases). Germline V gives CDR1 LNHDA, CDR2 SQIVND (reference sequence). CDR3 length: 15 amino acids. The V gene lost 3 bases and the J gene lost 5 bases, with 16 bases spanning the gap. In DNA form, the CDR3 reads TGTGCCAGTAGTATTGGGGCGAGGAAGGCATATGGCTACACCTTC. This translates into CASSIGARKAYGYTF.

The chain joins TRBV5-6 to TRBJ2-2, with D uncertain. The CDR3 is 13 amino acids. CDR1 is SGHDT, CDR2 YYEEEE, per germline. V was cut by 2 bases and J by 5 bases, with 7 bases left in between. The CDR3 DNA sequence: TGTGCCAGCAGCTTTTCAAAAACCGGGGAGCTGTTTTTT. The encoded protein is CASSFSKTGELFF.

The chain uses TRBV5-1 and TRBJ2-5; 12 bases agree with TRBD2. The CDR3 has 15 amino acids. Germline CDR1 and CDR2: SGHRS and YFSETQ. V was clipped by 4 bases and J by 2 bases; unmatched bases: 3. In DNA, the CDR3 is TGCGCCAGCAGCATCCTAGCGGGAGGGCAAGAGACCCAGTACTTC. This gives the protein CASSILAGGQETQYF.

V and J are TRBV28 and TRBJ1-2; TRBD1 matches at 7 bases. The V and J ends lost 4 bases and 8 bases, in that order; junction bases with no gene match: 13. This CDR3 is built from 15 residues. CDR1 is MDHEN, CDR2 SYDVKM, per germline. The CDR3 sequence is CASSSGANRGVGYTF. In DNA, the CDR3 is TGTGCCAGCAGTTCAGGGGCTAACAGGGGCGTCGGCTACACCTTC.

The rearrangement uses TRBV4-1 and TRBJ1-4; TRBD1 might be the D (6 bases). The CDR3 runs to 14 residues. V was clipped by 2 bases and J by 7 bases, with 11 bases between them. Germline V lookup: CDR1 MGHRA, CDR2 YSYEKL. CDR3 DNA: TGCGCCAGCAGCCAAACGACAGGTCCTGAAAAACTGTTTTTT. Its protein product is CASSQTTGPEKLFF.

The CDR3 coding sequence is TGTGCCAGCAGCACGCGGGGGGGGAACACCGGGGAGCTGTTTTTT. This sequence encodes CASSTRGGNTGELFF. The genes are TRBV5-4 and TRBJ2-2, with 9 nucleotides matching TRBD2. This CDR3 contains 15 residues. Germline V CDR1 and CDR2: SGHNT, YYREEE (reference sequence). The ends lost 4 bases at V and 1 base at J; junction bases unmatched: 2.